The next 7 T cell receptor beta chains were all read from a single sample in a study of blood T cell repertoires in COVID-19. Produced via immunoSEQ multiplex PCR; TCRdb's table is partial and in-frame only. This sample has 150,000 or so clones, with 87% found just once. The specimen was PBMCs or T cells enriched from blood (not recorded which). Receptor source: a woman in her thirties or forties who had been exposed to COVID-19.

The chain links TRBV24-1 to TRBJ2-5; 9 nucleotides match TRBD2. The CDR3 extends over 17 amino acids. The V gene's germline CDR1 is KGHDR and CDR2 SFDVKD. The V segment lost 7 bases and the J segment 1 base; nucleotides outside the gene matches: 12. In nucleotides, the CDR3 is TGTGCCACCAGGAGACTAGCGGAGACCTTGGGCCAAGAGACCCAGTACTTC. It codes for CATRRLAETLGQETQYF.

The chain employs TRBV9 and TRBJ2-2; D possibly corresponds to TRBD2 (5 bases). The CDR3 covers 15 residues. The V gene's germline CDR1 is SGDLS and CDR2 YYNGEE. V lost 6 bases and J 7 bases, leaving 19 bases between the germline ends. The CDR3 DNA is TGTGCCAGCACCATTTTTTCGGGAAGGTTCGGGGAGCTGTTTTTT. It codes for CASTIFSGRFGELFF.

The chain couples TRBV25-1 to TRBJ1-2; D might be TRBD1 (5 bases). The CDR3 has 13 residues. Deletions cut 9 bases from V and 5 bases from J, with 16 bases between. Germline V gives CDR1 MGHDK, CDR2 SYGVNS. Here the CDR3 DNA reads TGTGCCAGTTCTGGTCAAGGGGCTTATGGCTACACCTTC. This gives the protein CASSGQGAYGYTF.

The chain employs TRBV11-3 and TRBJ1-1, with 7 bases fitting TRBD1. Germline CDR1 and CDR2: SGHNT and YENEEA. Germline trimming cut 2 bases from V and 1 base from J; bases unmatched to any gene: 4. The CDR3 loop spans 15 amino acids. The CDR3 region is CASSLSAGGNTEAFF. For the CDR3, the DNA is TGTGCCAGCAGCTTAAGTGCAGGGGGGAACACTGAAGCTTTCTTT.

The gene calls are TRBV9 and TRBJ1-4; the match to TRBD1 covers 7 bases. With 6 bases clipped from V and 0 bases from J, the junction kept 5 bases outside the gene matches. Germline V CDR1 and CDR2: SGDLS, YYNGEE. The CDR3 spans 15 residues. The CDR3 DNA follows: TGTGCCAGCACCGTGGGGACAGCAACTAATGAAAAACTGTTTTTT. It translates to CASTVGTATNEKLFF.

Here the CDR3 DNA reads TGTGCCAGCAGTTACAGCCGGGGGACGGACGGTTTGGGCGGGGAGCTGTTTTTT. Residues: CASSYSRGTDGLGGELFF. The chain uses TRBV6-2 or TRBV6-3 and TRBJ2-2; D perhaps matches TRBD2 (6 bases). Between the trimmed V and J ends, which lost 2 bases and 7 bases, there was a span of 23 bases. The germline CDR1 and CDR2 sequences are MNHEY and SVGEGT. CDR3 length: 18 residues.

This chain uses TRBV7-6 with TRBJ2-5; TRBD2 matches 7 bases. Per the germline V gene, CDR1 is SGHVS and CDR2 is FNYEAQ. CDR3 length: 15 residues. The V gene end was trimmed by 2 bases and the J gene end by 1 base; junction bases not matched to a gene: 4. The CDR3 sequence: CASSLRTRVQETQYF. CDR3 DNA sequence: TGTGCCAGCAGCTTAAGGACTAGGGTCCAAGAGACCCAGTACTTC. Supplemented by reference TRBV7-6 and TRBJ2-5, the full variable domain reads GAGVSQSPRYKVTKRGQDVALRCDPISGHVSLYWYRQALGQGPEFLTYFNYEAQQDKSGLPNDRFSAERPEGSISTLTIQRTEQRDSAMYRCASSLRTRVQETQYFGPGTRLLVL.